This passage covers 28 T cell receptor beta chains from one sample sequenced in a study of beta chain features in type 1 diabetes. Sequencing targeted expressed TCRB transcripts, as all isolated RNA had been reverse transcribed. Assay: immunoSEQ multiplex PCR; the TCRdb copy retains only in-frame clones and omits some. The sample consists of approximately 470,000 clones, around 30% of them appearing once. Sequencing input: naive CD4+ T cells from blood. Source of these receptors: a man aged 18 to 29 in good health.

The chain has TRBV5-1 and TRBJ2-7; 10 bases fit TRBD1. The germline V gene encodes CDR1 SGHRS and CDR2 YFSETQ. The V gene end was trimmed by 2 bases and the J gene end by 5 bases; junction bases not matched to a gene: 7. This CDR3 region has 15 residues. The CDR3 here is CASSFAGTGADEQYF. CDR3 coding DNA: TGCGCCAGCAGCTTTGCCGGGACAGGGGCCGACGAGCAGTACTTC.

The rearrangement links TRBV18 to TRBJ2-7; no clear D gene. CDR3 length: 14 residues. CDR1 is KGHSH and CDR2 is LQKENI in the germline V gene. V dropped 3 bases and J dropped 4 bases, with 13 bases sitting between them. CDR3 nucleotide sequence: TGTGCCAGCTCACCTCTGCAGGCCTCATACGAGCAGTACTTC. Its protein is CASSPLQASYEQYF.

This clone was detected only a few times. The V gene is TRBV28, the J gene TRBJ2-5; D may be TRBD1 (5 bases). From germline, CDR1 is MDHEN and CDR2 SYDVKM. Trimming left V 7 bases short and J 7 bases short, with 10 bases between. This CDR3 spans 11 amino acids. In DNA, the CDR3 is TGTGCCAGCAAACCCGACAGGACCCAGTACTTC. Encoded protein: CASKPDRTQYF. Full variable domain (remainder filled in from reference TRBV28 and TRBJ2-5): DVKVTQSSRYLVKRTGEKVFLECVQDMDHENMFWYRQDPGLGLRLIYFSYDVKMKEKGDIPEGYSVSREKKERFSLILESASTNQTSMYLCASKPDRTQYFGPGTRLLVL.

The V gene is TRBV6-5, the J gene TRBJ2-7, with D perhaps assigned TRBD1 or TRBD2 (5 bases each). This CDR3 region has 15 residues. Germline V gene lookup returns CDR1 MNHEY and CDR2 SVGAGI. With 4 bases removed from V and 1 base from J, the gap between germline ends came to 14 bases. DNA of the CDR3: TGTGCCAGCAGTTCCCCGGGACGTTCGTCCTACGAGCAGTACTTC. Translation gives CASSSPGRSSYEQYF.

There are a few counts of this clone. V and J are TRBV30 and TRBJ1-1; possibly TRBD1 for D (5 bases). V lost 1 base and J 7 bases, leaving 7 bases between the germline ends. This CDR3 has 11 amino acids. Germline loops: CDR1 GTSNPN, CDR2 SVGIG (reference sequence). Written as DNA, the CDR3 is TGTGCCTGGAGTGCAGGGATTGAAGCTTTCTTT. It is translated as CAWSAGIEAFF.

The chain employs TRBV28 and TRBJ2-7; tentative D call: TRBD1 (6 bases). CDR3 length: 14 amino acids. Trimming took off 6 bases at V and 6 bases at J, with 18 bases between the two ends. Germline lookup yields CDR1 MDHEN and CDR2 SYDVKM. The CDR3 DNA is TGTGCCAGCAGGGAATACAGGGTTGGGAGCGAGCAGTACTTC. Translating it yields CASREYRVGSEQYF.

CDR3 loop: CAWTQGSRGLDEQFF. For the CDR3, the DNA is TGTGCCTGGACCCAGGGAAGCAGGGGGCTCGATGAGCAGTTCTTC. The J gene is TRBJ2-1, the V gene TRBV30; 8 bases map to TRBD1. This CDR3 contains 15 residues. The trim removed 4 bases at V and 8 bases at J, leaving 13 bases unmatched. CDR1 and CDR2 (germline): GTSNPN, SVGIG (reference sequence).

J is TRBJ2-7 and V is TRBV4-1, with 10 bases that match TRBD2. The germline V gene has CDR1 MGHRA and CDR2 YSYEKL. J gave up 2 bases and V 0 bases, and 7 bases lay outside the gene matches. CDR3 length: 17 amino acids. The CDR3 sequence: CASSQDVSSGRPYEQYF. The CDR3 DNA reads TGCGCCAGCAGCCAAGATGTGTCTAGCGGGAGACCCTACGAGCAGTACTTC.

This clone appeared a few times. The CDR3 region has the DNA TGTGCCAGCAGCGTAGCTACAGGGCCCGAGCAGTACTTC. It yields the protein CASSVATGPEQYF. The gene calls are TRBV9 and TRBJ2-7; D is possibly TRBD1 (6 bases). Germline assignment: CDR1 SGDLS and CDR2 YYNGEE. Trimming removed 0 bases at V and 6 bases at J, with 10 bases between. The CDR3 consists of 13 residues. The complete variable domain, with remaining parts taken from reference TRBV9 and TRBJ2-7, reads DSGVTQTPKHLITATGQRVTLRCSPRSGDLSVYWYQQSLDQGLQFLIQYYNGEERAKGNILERFSAQQFPDLHSELNLSSLELGDSALYFCASSVATGPEQYFGPGTRLTVT.

Notes on this clone: Other DNA sequences in this sample translate to the same CDR3. The chain combines TRBV30 with TRBJ2-2; D is unclear. In germline, CDR1 is GTSNPN, CDR2 SVGIG (reference sequence). The CDR3 has 11 residues. With 0 bases removed from V and 8 bases from J, the gap between germline ends came to 4 bases. CDR3 amino acids: CAWSVGGELFF. Written as DNA, the CDR3 is TGTGCCTGGAGTGTGGGAGGGGAGCTGTTTTTT.

This CDR3 reads CASGFVSYNEQFF. For the CDR3, the DNA is TGTGCCAGCGGGTTTGTGTCCTACAATGAGCAGTTCTTC. This chain links TRBV6-6 with TRBJ2-1; D is uncertain. V was shortened by 8 bases and J by 1 base, with 9 bases between the two germline ends. Germline lookup yields CDR1 MNHNY and CDR2 SVGAGI (reference sequence). This CDR3 has 13 amino acids.

This clone was counted only a few times. This chain joins TRBV30 and TRBJ2-1; D call uncertain. The V gene lost 3 bases and the J gene lost 0 bases, with 15 bases spanning the gap. The CDR3 sequence is 16 residues long. CDR1 is GTSNPN and CDR2 is SVGIG in the germline V gene (reference sequence). CDR3 sequence reads: CAWSGHPRSSYNEQFF. The CDR3 DNA follows: TGTGCCTGGAGCGGTCACCCCCGATCCTCCTACAATGAGCAGTTCTTC.

V usage is TRBV15 and J usage is TRBJ2-7; D is possibly TRBD2 (5 bases). Germline lookup yields CDR1 LNHNV and CDR2 YYDKDF (reference sequence). This CDR3 spans 13 amino acids. Between the trimmed V and J ends, which lost 1 base and 5 bases, there was a span of 9 bases. CDR3 sequence reads: CATSRGLRDEQYF. Written as DNA, the CDR3 is TGTGCCACCAGCAGAGGACTAAGAGACGAGCAGTACTTC.

This chain joins TRBV7-2 and TRBJ2-6; 7 nucleotides line up with TRBD1. CDR1 is SGHTA, CDR2 FQGNSA, per germline. J was trimmed by 0 bases and V by 6 bases; bases with no gene match: 8. The CDR3 extends over 17 amino acids. CDR3 residues: CASRSDRVSSGANVLTF. The CDR3 coding sequence is TGTGCCAGCAGAAGCGACAGGGTTAGCTCTGGGGCCAACGTCCTGACTTTC.

This chain uses TRBV29-1 with TRBJ1-2; D not certain. V was trimmed by 5 bases and J by 0 bases, leaving 7 bases between them. Germline-derived CDR1 and CDR2 are SQVTM and ANQGSEA. The CDR3 is 12 residues long. The CDR3 region is CSVTVANYGYTF. The CDR3 bases are TGCAGCGTTACAGTTGCTAACTATGGCTACACCTTC.

V usage is TRBV6-5 and J usage is TRBJ2-7; possible D gene TRBD1, 7 bases. Germline CDR1 is MNHEY and CDR2 is SVGAGI. Trimming removed 0 bases at V and 3 bases at J, with 15 bases between. CDR3 size: 16 residues. Here the CDR3 DNA reads TGTGCCAGCAGTTACTCGGCAGGGGGAGGACTCTACGAGCAGTACTTC. It translates to CASSYSAGGGLYEQYF.

This clone has more than one count but fewer than ten. CDR3 sequence: CASSQSPQGLPVTGELFF. CDR3 in DNA: TGCGCCAGCAGTCAATCCCCACAGGGGCTCCCGGTCACCGGGGAGCTGTTTTTT. The chain couples TRBV23-1 to TRBJ2-2; 7 positions match TRBD1. TRBV23-1 is sorted into the ORF group, with uncertain function. This CDR3 is 18 amino acids long. J lost 4 bases, V lost 0 bases, and 11 bases had no gene match.

This clone was seen only a few times. The chain is built from TRBV29-1 and TRBJ2-3, with D maybe TRBD1 (6 bases). This CDR3 contains 13 residues. CDR1 SQVTM and CDR2 ANQGSEA come from the germline V gene. V was clipped by 6 bases and J by 0 bases, with 10 bases between them. The CDR3 loop reads CSVYRASTDTQYF. In DNA form, the CDR3 reads TGCAGCGTGTACAGGGCTAGCACAGATACGCAGTATTTT.

The V and J genes are TRBV4-3 and TRBJ2-5; 9 nucleotides match TRBD2. CDR1 and CDR2 from the germline V gene are LGHNA and YSLEER. This CDR3 comprises 16 residues. V was pared by 1 base and J by 5 bases, with 8 bases of the junction left unmatched. CDR3 residues: CASSQGSGRSRETQYF. The CDR3 nucleotides are TGCGCCAGCAGCCAAGGAAGCGGGAGGTCCCGGGAGACCCAGTACTTC.

This clone was observed a handful of times. V is TRBV18 and J is TRBJ2-7, with a tentative D call TRBD2 (6 bases). Germline V gene data show CDR1 as KGHSH and CDR2 as LQKENI. This CDR3 is built from 13 residues. V lost 3 bases, J lost 6 bases, and 12 bases lay in between. CDR3: CASSPSGLPEQYF. CDR3 nucleotides: TGTGCCAGCTCACCTTCGGGACTTCCCGAGCAGTACTTC.

The CDR3 here is CASSSQGGGTEAFF. CDR3 bases: TGTGCCAGCAGCTCACAGGGTGGTGGGACTGAAGCTTTCTTT. This chain connects TRBV7-9 to TRBJ1-1, with a weak D call TRBD1 (6 bases). V was clipped by 4 bases and J by 5 bases, with 14 bases between them. The germline gives CDR1 SEHNR, CDR2 FQNEAQ (reference sequence). The CDR3 has 14 amino acids. Supplemented by reference TRBV7-9 and TRBJ1-1, the full variable domain reads DTGVSQNPRHKITKRGQNVTFRCDPISEHNRLYWYRQTLGQGPEFLTYFQNEAQLEKSRLLSDRFSAERPKGSFSTLEIQRTEQGDSAMYLCASSSQGGGTEAFFGQGTRLTVV.

As concerns this clone: In the same sample, other DNA sequences code for this CDR3. CDR3 protein: CSVGTGYEQYF. The CDR3 coding sequence is TGCAGCGTCGGGACAGGCTACGAGCAGTACTTC. The V call is TRBV29-1, the J call TRBJ2-7; TRBD1 matches at 8 bases. The germline CDR1 and CDR2 sequences are SQVTM and ANQGSEA. CDR3 size: 11 residues. The junction had 1 base not matched to a gene; V was cut back by 6 bases and J by 3 bases.

The chain couples TRBV30 to TRBJ2-7; 8 bases agree with TRBD1. The CDR3 loop spans 14 amino acids. With 1 base clipped from V and 4 bases from J, the junction kept 6 bases outside the gene matches. CDR1 is GTSNPN, CDR2 SVGIG, per germline (reference sequence). The CDR3 is CAWSAGTGAYEQYF. CDR3 in DNA: TGTGCCTGGAGTGCTGGGACAGGCGCTTACGAGCAGTACTTC.

This clone occurred a few times. The chain employs TRBV19 and TRBJ2-1, with 7 bases fitting TRBD2. Losses at the gene ends were 5 bases for V and 5 bases for J; bases not matched to a gene: 9. This CDR3 is built from 15 residues. Germline CDR1 and CDR2: LNHDA and SQIVND (reference sequence). This CDR3 reads CASSPAGNSHNEQFF. The CDR3 nucleotides read TGTGCCAGTAGTCCAGCGGGAAACTCGCACAATGAGCAGTTCTTC. The full variable domain, completed using reference TRBV19 and TRBJ2-1, is DGGITQSPKYLFRKEGQNVTLSCEQNLNHDAMYWYRQDPGQGLRLIYYSQIVNDFQKGDIAEGYSVSREKKESFPLTVTSAQKNPTAFYLCASSPAGNSHNEQFFGPGTRLTVL.

This clone has just a few counts. The V and J genes are TRBV5-1 and TRBJ2-5, with D possibly being TRBD2 (5 bases). V was trimmed by 0 bases and J by 9 bases, leaving 12 bases between them. There are 13 residues in the CDR3. In germline, CDR1 is SGHRS, CDR2 YFSETQ. CDR3 nucleotides: TGCGCCAGCAGCTTGGGACTCCTGGAGGCCCAGTACTTC. Its protein product is CASSLGLLEAQYF.

V is TRBV28 and J is TRBJ2-5; D not certain. V lost 1 base, J lost 4 bases, and 7 bases lay in between. Germline assignment: CDR1 MDHEN and CDR2 SYDVKM. CDR3 length equals 13 residues. Written as DNA, the CDR3 is TGTGCCAGCAGTTTATCCTCGACAGAGACCCAGTACTTC. This sequence encodes CASSLSSTETQYF.

The V gene is TRBV2, the J gene TRBJ2-7; 10 positions agree with TRBD1. The J segment lost 4 bases and the V segment lost 4 bases, leaving 7 bases of the junction unmatched. This CDR3 has 15 amino acids. Germline CDR1 reads SNHLY; CDR2 reads FYNNEI. The CDR3 loop is CASSAETGGIYEQYF. The DNA for the CDR3 is TGTGCCAGCAGTGCGGAGACAGGGGGCATATACGAGCAGTACTTC.

The chain links TRBV9 to TRBJ2-3; no reliable D call. The CDR3 is made up of 11 amino acids. Germline-derived CDR1 and CDR2 are SGDLS and YYNGEE. Trimming shortened V by 3 bases and J by 6 bases, and 5 bases separated the two germline ends. The CDR3 spells CASSAADTQYF. The CDR3 DNA reads as TGTGCCAGCAGCGCCGCGGATACGCAGTATTTT.